Below are 16 T cell receptor beta chains sequenced from a single sample in a study of regulatory T cells in long-lasting Graves disease. Stated time point: newly diagnosed GD, antithyroid drugs for less than 3 months. PBMC-extracted RNA yielded the TCR library. Arm-PCR of CDR3 regions and iRepertoire HTBI primers were used to build TCR beta libraries. Each CDR3 protein gets one entry after TCRdb re-called the multiplex PCR reads with MiXCR. This table has some 490,000 distinct CDR3 sequences, about 12% appearing once. These sequences were also reported in another study, on T cells in Graves' hyperthyroidism and ophthalmopathy.

Sequencing was performed on peripheral blood mononuclear cells (PBMCs), taken at new diagnosis, from a patient treated with antithyroid drugs. The receptor source for this set is a woman in her 30s with Graves disease.

This clonotype was recorded many times. The rearrangement joins TRBV7-8 to TRBJ2-2; tentatively, D is TRBD1 or TRBD2 (5 bases each). Germline values: CDR1 SGHVS, CDR2 FQNEAQ. V was clipped by 1 base and J by 0 bases, with 6 bases between them. This CDR3 region has 15 residues. The DNA of the CDR3 is TGTGCCAGCAGCTTAGTGGGGGCGAACACCGGGGAGCTGTTTTTT. Translated: CASSLVGANTGELFF.

This clonotype was seen ten or more times. The rearrangement joins TRBV20-1 to TRBJ2-5, with D possibly matching TRBD1 (5 bases). The germline gives CDR1 DFQATT, CDR2 SNEGSKA (reference sequence). Trimming shortened V by 1 base and J by 9 bases, and 21 bases separated the two germline ends. This CDR3 comprises 15 residues. CDR3 nucleotides: TGCAGTGCTAGAGTACTAACGGGTTCTATAGGGGCCCAGTACTTC. Translated: CSARVLTGSIGAQYF.

The genes are TRBV11-2 and TRBJ2-5, with TRBD2 matching 13 bases. Germline CDR1 SGHAT, CDR2 FQNNGV. The CDR3 spans 17 residues. Trimming cost V 5 bases and J 0 bases; bases outside gene matches: 6. CDR3 DNA sequence: TGTGCCAGCAGCCTCGGGACTAGCGGGACGTACCAAGAGACCCAGTACTTC. This encodes CASSLGTSGTYQETQYF.

At least ten counts were recorded for this clonotype. This sequence joins TRBV29-1 and TRBJ1-1, with D possibly being TRBD1 (5 bases). With 3 bases removed from V and 7 bases from J, the gap between germline ends came to 12 bases. The CDR3 is 12 amino acids. Germline V CDR1 and CDR2: SQVTM, ANQGSEA. The CDR3 DNA is TGCAGCGTTGATCGGCAGGGAGATGAAGCTTTCTTT. Protein product: CSVDRQGDEAFF.

This sequence joins TRBV19 and TRBJ1-4; a possible D gene is TRBD1 (5 bases). Trimming took 3 bases from V and 4 from J, leaving 18 bases between them. The CDR3 has 17 residues. Germline-derived CDR1 and CDR2 are LNHDA and SQIVND (reference sequence). The chain's CDR3 is CASSIRRGEGSNEKLFF. The CDR3 DNA is TGTGCCAGTAGTATTCGGCGGGGGGAGGGGAGTAATGAAAAACTGTTTTTT.

This clonotype was observed at least ten times. The chain employs TRBV7-3 and TRBJ2-2; D not resolved. Trimming took off 2 bases at V and 6 bases at J, with 4 bases between the two ends. This CDR3 is built from 12 residues. From germline, CDR1 is SGHTA and CDR2 FQGTGA. The CDR3 sequence is CASSLGSGELFF. In DNA, the CDR3 is TGTGCCAGCAGCTTAGGGTCCGGGGAGCTGTTTTTT. Variable domain in full (rest from reference TRBV7-3 and TRBJ2-2): GAGVSQTPSNKVTEKGKYVELRCDPISGHTALYWYRQSLGQGPEFLIYFQGTGAADDSGLPNDRFFAVRPEGSVSTLKIQRTERGDSAVYLCASSLGSGELFFGEGSRLTVL.

The table lists this clonotype with many counts. The CDR3 coding sequence is TGTGCCAGCAGTTACTCAGCGGGAGGTTCCTACAATGAGCAGTTCTTC. Its translation is CASSYSAGGSYNEQFF. The chain has TRBV6-2 or TRBV6-3 and TRBJ2-1, with TRBD2 matching over 9 bases. From germline, CDR1 is MNHEY and CDR2 SVGEGT. CDR3 size: 16 residues. Losses at the gene ends were 0 bases for V and 1 base for J; bases not matched to a gene: 1.

This clonotype was recorded at least ten times. The chain recombines TRBV18 with TRBJ2-1; D is tentatively TRBD1 or TRBD2 (5 bases each). Trimming left V 6 bases short and J 9 bases short, with 9 bases between. The CDR3 runs 11 residues. Germline CDR1 is KGHSH and CDR2 is LQKENI. The chain's CDR3 is CASSRDLEQFF. The CDR3 nucleotides read TGTGCCAGCTCCCGGGACCTTGAGCAGTTCTTC.

With regard to this clonotype: Just one base apart from a much larger clone, this may be a read error. Without the conserved terminal phenylalanine or tryptophan, this CDR3 likely stems from a read error. The chain joins TRBV12-5 to TRBJ1-1, with 7 positions matching TRBD1. This CDR3 comprises 11 residues. The germline V gene encodes CDR1 LGHNT and CDR2 FRNRAP. V shed 5 bases, J shed 7 bases, and the junction held 1 base outside the gene matches. The CDR3: CASGRTGEAFL. CDR3 sequence (DNA): TGTGCTAGTGGTAGGACAGGTGAAGCTTTCCTT.

As for this clonotype: A much larger clone lies a single base off, so this may be a read error. The chain carries TRBV6-2 or TRBV6-3 and TRBJ1-2, with D unresolved. The CDR3 contains 17 residues. The V gene's germline CDR1 is MNHEY and CDR2 SVGEGT. CDR3 nucleotides: TGTGCCAGCAGTTACTCTCCCACATCGACACGACCCTATGGCTACGCCTTC. It is translated as CASSYSPTSTRPYGYAF.

This clonotype was counted between two and nine times. The J gene is TRBJ2-3, the V gene TRBV20-1; D perhaps matches TRBD2 (5 bases). The germline V gene has CDR1 DFQATT and CDR2 SNEGSKA (reference sequence). The V gene lost 7 bases and the J gene lost 7 bases, with 15 bases spanning the gap. This CDR3 region has 12 residues. CDR3 DNA sequence: TGCAGTGGGGAGACCCAAGTAAATACGCAGTATTTT. The encoded protein is CSGETQVNTQYF.

Concerning this clonotype: Just one base apart from a much larger clone, this may be a read error. CDR3 residues: CASSHRQGSYDEQFF. The DNA for the CDR3 is TGCGCCAGCAGCCATAGGCAGGGATCCTACGATGAGCAGTTCTTC. The chain links TRBV4-3 to TRBJ2-1, with a tentative D call TRBD1 (5 bases). Looked up from germline, CDR1 is LGHNA and CDR2 is YSLEER. The CDR3 extends over 15 amino acids.

This chain connects TRBV5-4 to TRBJ2-1, with 11 bases matching TRBD2. After removal of 4 bases from V and 10 bases from J, the junction contained 13 bases not matched to a gene. Germline V gene sequence: CDR1 SGHNT, CDR2 YYREEE (reference sequence). The length of the CDR3 is 16 residues. The CDR3 DNA reads TGTGCCAGCAGCCTTAGACTAGCGGGGTCTGGGTCGGAGCAGTTCTTC. Its translation is CASSLRLAGSGSEQFF.

This chain links TRBV29-1 with TRBJ2-3, with 11 bases lining up with TRBD1. The CDR3 runs to 18 residues. In germline, CDR1 is SQVTM, CDR2 ANQGSEA. The J segment lost 2 bases and the V segment lost 5 bases, leaving 15 bases of the junction unmatched. CDR3 nucleotide sequence: TGCAGCGTTCCGATCTGGACAGGGGGCCCCCTCCCCACAGATACGCAGTATTTT. It specifies CSVPIWTGGPLPTDTQYF.

In this sample, this clonotype turned up a few times. The chain recombines TRBV16 with TRBJ1-2, with TRBD1 identical over 9 bases. Trimming at V came to 3 bases and at J to 4 bases, leaving 3 bases not matched to a gene. Germline lookup yields CDR1 KGHSY and CDR2 FQNENV. The CDR3 spans 14 residues. For the CDR3, the DNA is TGTGCCAGCAGCCAGACAGGGGGTATCTATGGCTACACCTTC. As protein: CASSQTGGIYGYTF.

This chain joins TRBV28 and TRBJ2-1; 7 bases align to TRBD1. With V trimmed by 5 bases and J by 4 bases, 11 bases remained unmatched. This CDR3 has 16 amino acids. CDR1 MDHEN and CDR2 SYDVKM come from the germline V gene. The chain's CDR3 is CASSTLTGRLYNEQFF. CDR3 coding DNA: TGTGCCAGCAGTACCCTGACAGGGCGCCTTTACAATGAGCAGTTCTTC.